This record looks at one TCR beta chain sequence and its context. This CDR3 spans 12 amino acids. The V and J ends lost 2 bases and 8 bases respectively, with 7 bases between them. CDR1 and CDR2 (germline): MNHEY, SVGAGI. This sample was taken from a study of T cell responses to AZD1222 COVID-19 vaccine. TCRdb's table, derived via immunoSEQ multiplex PCR, lists solely in-frame clones and lacks some. This sample has 70,000 to 95,000 clones, with almost 90% found just once. This receptor was obtained from an adult who received the AZD1222 COVID-19 vaccine. The sequences come from peripheral blood, collected 28 days after the second AZD1222 dose. The genes are TRBV6-5 and TRBJ2-1; D not certain. Here the CDR3 DNA reads TGTGCCAGCAGTTACGGGCAAGATGAGCAGTTCTTC. The encoded protein is CASSYGQDEQFF.